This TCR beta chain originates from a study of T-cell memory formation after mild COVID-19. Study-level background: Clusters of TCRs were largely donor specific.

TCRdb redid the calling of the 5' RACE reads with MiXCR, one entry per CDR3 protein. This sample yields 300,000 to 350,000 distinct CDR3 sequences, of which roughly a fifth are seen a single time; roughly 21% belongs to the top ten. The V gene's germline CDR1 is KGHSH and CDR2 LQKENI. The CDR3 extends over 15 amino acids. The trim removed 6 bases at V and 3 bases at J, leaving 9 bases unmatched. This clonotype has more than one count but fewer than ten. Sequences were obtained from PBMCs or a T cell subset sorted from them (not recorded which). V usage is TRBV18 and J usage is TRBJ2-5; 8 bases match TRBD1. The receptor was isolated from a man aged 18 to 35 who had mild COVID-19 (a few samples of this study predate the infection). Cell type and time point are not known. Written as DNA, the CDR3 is TGTGCCAGCTCTCACAGACAGGGGATCGAAGAGACCCAGTACTTC. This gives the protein CASSHRQGIEETQYF.